The 20 T cell receptor beta chains below come from one sample, sequenced in a study of blood T cell repertoires in COVID-19. Some clones are missing from TCRdb's copy, which holds only in-frame ones; the method was immunoSEQ multiplex PCR. The sample contains over 130,000 clones, over 65% of which appear only once. Sequenced: peripheral blood. The source of these receptors is a woman older than 75 with active or convalescent COVID-19.

The chain combines TRBV6-5 with TRBJ1-5; D gene unclear. V was clipped by 5 bases and J by 7 bases, with 15 bases between them. CDR1 MNHEY and CDR2 SVGAGI come from the germline V gene. CDR3 length: 14 residues. In DNA, the CDR3 is TGTGCCAGCAGTATAAATACCGCCAGGCAGCCCCAGCATTTT. It is translated as CASSINTARQPQHF.

This clone was seen once. The gene calls are TRBV19 and TRBJ1-5; perhaps TRBD1 as D (6 bases). The CDR3 has 16 amino acids. The germline V and J ends were trimmed by 6 bases and 3 bases, with 18 bases remaining between them. From germline, CDR1 is LNHDA and CDR2 SQIVND (reference sequence). The CDR3 DNA follows: TGTGCCAGTAGACCTGGAAGACAGGTGGTCAATCAGCCCCAGCATTTT. It codes for CASRPGRQVVNQPQHF.

This clone came up once. The chain uses TRBV7-8 and TRBJ1-5; 10 bases are a match to TRBD1. V was pared by 4 bases and J by 0 bases, with 3 bases of the junction left unmatched. This CDR3 spans 16 amino acids. Germline V gene data show CDR1 as SGHVS and CDR2 as FQNEAQ. The CDR3 nucleotides are TGTGCCAGCAGCTCGACAGGGGGCTATAGCAATCAGCCCCAGCATTTT. This translates into CASSSTGGYSNQPQHF.

The J gene is TRBJ1-1, the V gene TRBV6-6, with TRBD1 identical over 7 bases. Per germline, CDR1 MNHNY and CDR2 SVGAGI (reference sequence). V shed 5 bases and J 1 base; nucleotides not matched to a gene: 4. The CDR3 runs to 14 residues. The CDR3 region is CASSRTGQNTEAFF. As DNA, the CDR3 is TGTGCCAGCAGTCGGACAGGACAGAACACTGAAGCTTTCTTT.

In DNA form, the CDR3 reads TGTGCCAGCAGTCTTAGGACAGGGGGCAACACTGAAGCTTTCTTT. Translated, it gives CASSLRTGGNTEAFF. This chain links TRBV27 with TRBJ1-1; 11 positions match TRBD1. Trimming at V came to 5 bases and at J to 2 bases, leaving 4 bases not matched to a gene. The CDR3 has 15 residues. Germline V gene lookup returns CDR1 MNHEY and CDR2 SMNVEV (reference sequence).

V usage is TRBV11-2 and J usage is TRBJ2-7; possible D gene TRBD1, 6 bases. The CDR3 has 14 amino acids. Trimming took 4 bases from V and 1 from J, leaving 11 bases between them. Per germline, CDR1 SGHAT and CDR2 FQNNGV. The CDR3 coding sequence is TGTGCCAGCAGCTCTCAGGGGTGGTCCTACGAGCAGTACTTC. Translated, it gives CASSSQGWSYEQYF.

This sequence joins TRBV5-1 and TRBJ1-1; no definite D call. The ends were cut back, 1 base at V and 0 bases at J, with 10 bases in the middle. Germline CDR1 and CDR2: SGHRS and YFSETQ. The CDR3 runs 15 residues. The CDR3 DNA is TGCGCCAGCAGCTTGTCTGTTCTTGTGAACACTGAAGCTTTCTTT. Its translation is CASSLSVLVNTEAFF.

The gene calls are TRBV5-1 and TRBJ1-2, with D possibly being TRBD1 (5 bases). Deletions cut 4 bases from V and 3 bases from J, with 16 bases between. CDR1 is SGHRS and CDR2 is YFSETQ in the germline V gene. The CDR3 is 15 amino acids. CDR3 DNA sequence: TGCGCCAGCAGCATCTCCCTGGGGGGGGACTATGGCTACACCTTC. Translation gives CASSISLGGDYGYTF.

This clone was detected only once. This rearrangement joins TRBV5-1 to TRBJ2-1, with D possibly being TRBD1 (6 bases). Germline V lookup: CDR1 SGHRS, CDR2 YFSETQ. There are 17 residues in the CDR3. The germline V and J ends were trimmed by 0 bases and 10 bases, with 23 bases remaining between them. In DNA form, the CDR3 reads TGCGCCAGCAGCTTGGGGGGACAAAAAGGTCCGTTGGGGGAGCAGTTCTTC. This encodes CASSLGGQKGPLGEQFF.

V usage is TRBV7-3 and J usage is TRBJ2-1, with D tentatively TRBD2 (5 bases). This CDR3 has 13 residues. Trimming took off 2 bases at V and 6 bases at J, with 8 bases between the two ends. From germline, CDR1 is SGHTA and CDR2 FQGTGA. DNA of the CDR3: TGTGCCAGCAGCTTACGAGGGTTCAATGAGCAGTTCTTC. Translating gives CASSLRGFNEQFF. Complete variable domain (other parts from reference TRBV7-3 and TRBJ2-1): GAGVSQTPSNKVTEKGKYVELRCDPISGHTALYWYRQSLGQGPEFLIYFQGTGAADDSGLPNDRFFAVRPEGSVSTLKIQRTERGDSAVYLCASSLRGFNEQFFGPGTRLTVL.

The J gene is TRBJ1-5, the V gene TRBV28; a weak D match, TRBD1 (5 bases). Germline V lookup: CDR1 MDHEN, CDR2 SYDVKM. The CDR3 totals 12 residues. V was pared by 6 bases and J by 5 bases, with 8 bases between. CDR3 region: CASRDIDQPQHF. The CDR3 DNA follows: TGTGCCAGCAGGGACATAGATCAGCCCCAGCATTTT.

Comment on this clone: One end of the junction fails to match germline, which may point to a read error. V is TRBV20-1 and J is TRBJ2-1; D possibly corresponds to TRBD1 (5 bases). Germline values: CDR1 DFQATT, CDR2 SNEGSKA (reference sequence). CDR3 length: 11 residues. CDR3 bases: TGCAGTGCTAGGAGACAGCAGGTCCTTCTCTTC. Translated: CSARRQQVLLF.

The chain links TRBV6-5 to TRBJ2-3; unclear D gene. V gave up 7 bases and J gave up 0 bases, with 14 bases separating them. CDR3 size: 15 residues. The V gene's germline CDR1 is MNHEY and CDR2 SVGAGI. Written as DNA, the CDR3 is TGTGCCAGCACCGGCAAGCGCACTAGCACAGATACGCAGTATTTT. As protein: CASTGKRTSTDTQYF.

The V and J genes are TRBV19 and TRBJ2-3, with D possibly matching TRBD2 (5 bases). The CDR3 is 14 amino acids. Trimming took 4 bases from V and 0 from J, leaving 8 bases between them. The V gene's germline CDR1 is LNHDA and CDR2 SQIVND (reference sequence). The CDR3 nucleotides read TGTGCCAGTAGTAAAACGGGGAGCACAGATACGCAGTATTTT. This gives the protein CASSKTGSTDTQYF.

This clone was detected a few times. The CDR3 reads CASSPSRGIGSHEQYF. CDR3 in DNA: TGTGCCAGCAGTCCCTCCCGAGGTATCGGCTCACACGAGCAGTACTTC. The rearrangement links TRBV27 to TRBJ2-7; unclear D gene. Germline values: CDR1 MNHEY, CDR2 SMNVEV (reference sequence). This CDR3 is 16 amino acids long. V was cut by 5 bases and J by 5 bases, with 22 bases left in between.

This clone was picked up a small number of times. This chain joins TRBV30 and TRBJ2-1; the D is unclear. The CDR3 is made up of 12 amino acids. Trimming left V 0 bases short and J 10 bases short, with 10 bases between. Looked up from germline, CDR1 is GTSNPN and CDR2 is SVGIG (reference sequence). This CDR3 reads CAWSVRVIEQFF. Written as DNA, the CDR3 is TGTGCCTGGAGTGTACGGGTAATCGAGCAGTTCTTC. Supplemented by reference TRBV30 and TRBJ2-1, the full variable domain reads SQTIHQWPATLVQPVGSPLSLECTVEGTSNPNLYWYRQAAGRGLQLLFYSVGIGQISSEVPQNLSASRPQDRQFILSSKKLLLSDSGFYLCAWSVRVIEQFFGPGTRLTVL.

This clone was observed once. The rearrangement links TRBV5-1 to TRBJ2-2; 7 nucleotides match TRBD2. The CDR3 consists of 16 residues. Looked up from germline, CDR1 is SGHRS and CDR2 is YFSETQ. J gave up 4 bases and V 0 bases, and 6 bases lay outside the gene matches. CDR3 sequence (DNA): TGCGCCAGCAGCTTGGAACCGGGACTAACCACCGGGGAGCTGTTTTTT. Translating it yields CASSLEPGLTTGELFF.

CDR3 sequence: CASSIWLGQGSQPQHF. The CDR3, as DNA: TGTGCCAGTAGTATATGGTTGGGACAGGGGAGTCAGCCCCAGCATTTT. The chain has TRBV19 and TRBJ1-5; 10 bases fit TRBD1. The CDR3 has 16 residues. CDR1 is LNHDA, CDR2 SQIVND, per germline (reference sequence). J gave up 6 bases and V 2 bases, and 7 bases lay outside the gene matches.

J is TRBJ2-2 and V is TRBV5-1; D is possibly TRBD1 (6 bases). The CDR3 sequence is 15 residues long. Germline V lookup: CDR1 SGHRS, CDR2 YFSETQ. Deletions cut 4 bases from V and 1 base from J, with 11 bases between. CDR3 nucleotides: TGCGCCAGCAGCAAAGGGGGTAGGAACACCGGGGAGCTGTTTTTT. Protein sequence: CASSKGGRNTGELFF.

The chain couples TRBV4-2 to TRBJ2-7, with D perhaps matching TRBD2 (5 bases). Per germline, CDR1 LGHNA and CDR2 YNFKEQ. The CDR3 is 15 amino acids. V lost 1 base and J 4 bases, leaving 14 bases between the germline ends. CDR3 nucleotides: TGTGCCAGCAGCCAAGGTGTTCGGGGTAGGTACGAGCAGTACTTC. Amino acids: CASSQGVRGRYEQYF.